One T cell receptor beta chain is described in this entry. The antigen is undetermined. The study ran its PCR with 60 Vbeta and 13 Jbeta primers. This table comes from immunoSEQ multiplex PCR, and its TCRdb copy is limited to in-frame clones, with some not included. The data contain roughly 66,000 clones, roughly 68% of them seen just once; the ten biggest clones take up 3%. The record originates from a study of cytomegalovirus exposure and HLA in healthy donors. Study conclusions and caveats: It was reported that TCR beta sequences correctly inferred the HLA-A and HLA-B alleles for most subjects.

Germline V gene lookup returns CDR1 MGHRA and CDR2 YSYEKL. The CDR3 extends over 16 amino acids. The germline V and J ends were trimmed by 0 bases and 0 bases, with 12 bases remaining between them. This TCR came from a woman in her fifties or sixties in good health and CMV-seronegative. The chain is built from TRBV4-1 and TRBJ2-7; perhaps TRBD1 as D (7 bases). Sequencing was performed on PBMCs. CDR3 region: CASSQDLRDSSYEQYF. CDR3 nucleotide sequence: TGCGCCAGCAGCCAAGATCTGCGGGACAGCTCCTACGAGCAGTACTTC.